This note documents a single T cell receptor (beta chain) sequence. Its antigen is unidentified. This sample was taken from a study of T cell responses to AZD1222 COVID-19 vaccine. Study observations and caveats: A mostly white British donor set with more females was recruited, and clonal diversity was possibly underestimated. Vaccine-associated CD4 TCRs spanned spike, dominant at 160-218 and 743-854. Without day 14 samples, only post-peak T cell repertoires were studied.

Pooling covered second doses at about 4 or about 12 weeks. CDR1 KGHDR and CDR2 SFDVKD come from the germline V gene. CDR3 size: 16 residues. The ends lost 4 bases at V and 6 bases at J; junction bases unmatched: 6. Repertoires were generated with immunoSEQ multiplex PCR, while TCRdb's copy carries only in-frame clones and drops some. The sample includes 110,000 to 150,000 clones, roughly 90% of them seen just once. This TCR was sampled from an adult who received the AZD1222 COVID-19 vaccine. Specimen: peripheral blood, collected 28 days after the second AZD1222 dose. V usage is TRBV24-1 and J usage is TRBJ2-1, with TRBD2 matching over 12 bases. The CDR3 sequence: CATSDRWTSGTNEQFF. CDR3 bases: TGTGCCACCAGTGACCGCTGGACTAGCGGGACCAATGAGCAGTTCTTC.